This T cell receptor beta chain was identified in a study of OX40 agonist ivuxolimab in advanced cancers. Libraries were prepared by immunoSEQ multiplex PCR; TCRdb keeps only in-frame clonotypes and omits some of them. The data hold approximately 94,000 clones, with 84% observed a single time. Germline CDR1 and CDR2: SGHDN and FVKESK. Trimming took off 4 bases at V and 3 bases at J, with 9 bases between the two ends. The CDR3 loop spans 14 amino acids. The chain has TRBV14 and TRBJ1-4; D is unresolved. The sample in question was CD4+ or CD8+ T cells sorted from blood, obtained in a trial of the OX40 agonist ivuxolimab. This clonotype was obtained from an adult with an advanced solid tumor such as melanoma, head and neck, liver or kidney cancer. This CDR3 reads CASSRLWPNEKLFF. The CDR3 region has the DNA TGTGCCAGCAGCCGCTTATGGCCTAATGAAAAACTGTTTTTT. Variable domain in full (rest from reference TRBV14 and TRBJ1-4): EAGVTQFPSHSVIEKGQTVTLRCDPISGHDNLYWYRRVMGKEIKFLLHFVKESKQDESGMPNNRFLAERTGGTYSTLKVQPAELEDSGVYFCASSRLWPNEKLFFGSGTQLSVL.